These 17 T cell receptor beta chains were sequenced from one sample in a study of OX40 agonist ivuxolimab in advanced cancers. Sequencing used immunoSEQ multiplex PCR; TCRdb keeps in-frame clones, though not all of them. The repertoire includes 51,000 or so clones, approximately 79% of them detected once, and roughly 2% sits in the top ten. The sequencing here drew on CD4+ or CD8+ T cells sorted from blood, taken in a trial of the OX40 agonist ivuxolimab. Receptors originate from an adult with an advanced solid tumor such as melanoma, head and neck, liver or kidney cancer.

The chain couples TRBV18 to TRBJ2-7; 8 nucleotides line up with TRBD1. CDR3 size: 16 residues. Unmatched junction bases numbered 9, after V lost 2 bases and J lost 3 bases. The germline V gene encodes CDR1 KGHSH and CDR2 LQKENI. CDR3: CASSPVTGALGYEQYF. The CDR3 bases are TGTGCCAGCTCACCAGTGACAGGGGCATTGGGCTACGAGCAGTACTTC.

This chain connects TRBV7-8 to TRBJ2-2; tentative D call: TRBD1 (6 bases). V lost 2 bases to trimming and J lost 5 bases, with 12 bases between them. The germline V gene encodes CDR1 SGHVS and CDR2 FQNEAQ. There are 15 residues in the CDR3. In nucleotides, the CDR3 is TGTGCCAGCAGCTTAAGCAGGGGACCAACCGGGGAGCTGTTTTTT. Protein: CASSLSRGPTGELFF.

The CDR3 region has the DNA TGTGCCAGCTCACCACTAGGCGGACCCCTCAGCACAGATACGCAGTATTTT. Translation gives CASSPLGGPLSTDTQYF. This chain uses TRBV18 with TRBJ2-3; D unclear. The CDR3 is 17 residues long. Germline CDR1 reads KGHSH; CDR2 reads LQKENI. Trimming removed 1 base at V and 0 bases at J, with 14 bases between.

The J gene is TRBJ1-1, the V gene TRBV11-1; no reliable D call. V lost 5 bases and J lost 6, with 13 bases in between. Per the germline V gene, CDR1 is SGHAT and CDR2 is FQDESV (reference sequence). There are 13 residues in the CDR3. CDR3 amino acids: CASSRSMGAEAFF. DNA of the CDR3: TGTGCCAGCAGCCGATCTATGGGCGCTGAAGCTTTCTTT.

The chain joins TRBV7-2 to TRBJ1-5, with D unresolved. The CDR3 runs 16 residues. CDR1 and CDR2 (germline): SGHTA, FQGNSA. The V end lost 1 base, the J end lost 0 bases, and 10 bases lay between the germline ends. The CDR3 nucleotides are TGTGCCAGCAGCTTAGAGGTGCGCATTAGCAATCAGCCCCAGCATTTT. Translation gives CASSLEVRISNQPQHF.

The chain links TRBV30 to TRBJ1-1; D possibly corresponds to TRBD1 (6 bases). The CDR3 is 14 amino acids. Germline CDR1 is GTSNPN and CDR2 is SVGIG (reference sequence). V lost 0 bases and J 5 bases, leaving 13 bases between the germline ends. The CDR3 loop is CAWSVWGGGTEAFF. The CDR3 nucleotides are TGTGCCTGGAGTGTATGGGGGGGCGGAACTGAAGCTTTCTTT.

The chain couples TRBV30 to TRBJ1-1; D is unclear. Germline CDR1 is GTSNPN and CDR2 is SVGIG (reference sequence). The V gene lost 0 bases and the J gene lost 0 bases, with 5 bases spanning the gap. The length of the CDR3 is 13 residues. The CDR3 DNA reads TGTGCCTGGAGTGTACGGTTGAACACTGAAGCTTTCTTT. Its translation: CAWSVRLNTEAFF.

The chain couples TRBV9 to TRBJ2-7, with D unclear. Between the trimmed V and J ends, which lost 0 bases and 6 bases, there was a span of 13 bases. Germline CDR1 and CDR2: SGDLS and YYNGEE. CDR3 length: 14 residues. CDR3 coding DNA: TGTGCCAGCAGCGTAGCTGCCGGGTTCGGCGAGCAGTACTTC. Translating it yields CASSVAAGFGEQYF. Variable domain in full (rest from reference TRBV9 and TRBJ2-7): DSGVTQTPKHLITATGQRVTLRCSPRSGDLSVYWYQQSLDQGLQFLIQYYNGEERAKGNILERFSAQQFPDLHSELNLSSLELGDSALYFCASSVAAGFGEQYFGPGTRLTVT.

The genes are TRBV5-4 and TRBJ1-1; D is unclear. Germline V CDR1 and CDR2: SGHNT, YYREEE (reference sequence). The ends were cut back, 2 bases at V and 3 bases at J, with 8 bases in the middle. CDR3 length: 13 residues. The CDR3 DNA follows: TGTGCCAGCAGCTTAAGGCTAGACACTGAAGCTTTCTTT. This translates into CASSLRLDTEAFF.

The chain is built from TRBV5-1 and TRBJ1-1; D possibly corresponds to TRBD1 (6 bases). V lost 2 bases, J lost 0 bases, and 8 bases lay in between. Germline V gives CDR1 SGHRS, CDR2 YFSETQ. There are 14 residues in the CDR3. The CDR3 region has the DNA TGCGCCAGCAGCTTTACAGGGCTGAACACTGAAGCTTTCTTT. Translated: CASSFTGLNTEAFF.

This chain joins TRBV7-2 and TRBJ1-1; D unclear. The CDR3 sequence is 14 residues long. Germline V lookup: CDR1 SGHTA, CDR2 FQGNSA. V gave up 5 bases and J gave up 4 bases, with 14 bases separating them. The CDR3 sequence is CASSPQRGSTEAFF. The CDR3 DNA follows: TGTGCCAGCAGCCCTCAACGGGGAAGCACTGAAGCTTTCTTT.

Only one count was recorded for this clone. Here the CDR3 DNA reads TGTGCCAGCAGCTTACAGAACTCCTATAATTCACCCCTCCACTTT. Protein product: CASSLQNSYNSPLHF. The chain joins TRBV7-3 to TRBJ1-6; D gene ambiguous. This CDR3 is 15 amino acids long. V lost 2 bases to trimming and J lost 0 bases, with 5 bases between them. Per the germline V gene, CDR1 is SGHTA and CDR2 is FQGTGA.

V and J are TRBV27 and TRBJ2-7, with D maybe TRBD2 (6 bases). The germline gives CDR1 MNHEY, CDR2 SMNVEV (reference sequence). V was pared by 6 bases and J by 2 bases, with 20 bases between. The CDR3 spans 16 residues. In DNA, the CDR3 is TGTGCCAGCAGCCCTGGGACTTTTTCTTTGGCCTACGAGCAGTACTTC. Translating gives CASSPGTFSLAYEQYF.

This clone was detected only once. The chain carries TRBV7-8 and TRBJ1-3; TRBD1 matches at 8 bases. V trimming: 4 bases; J trimming: 2 bases; junction bases outside the gene matches: 4. The germline CDR1 and CDR2 sequences are SGHVS and FQNEAQ. The CDR3 has 15 amino acids. In nucleotides, the CDR3 is TGTGCCAGCAGCTGGTCGGACAGGGCTGGAAACACCATATATTTT. The encoded protein is CASSWSDRAGNTIYF. Full variable domain (remainder filled in from reference TRBV7-8 and TRBJ1-3): GAGVSQSPRYKVAKRGQDVALRCDPISGHVSLFWYQQALGQGPEFLTYFQNEAQLDKSGLPSDRFFAERPEGSVSTLKIQRTQQEDSAVYLCASSWSDRAGNTIYFGEGSWLTVV.

The V gene is TRBV7-6, the J gene TRBJ2-1; 10 bases line up with TRBD2. The V gene end was trimmed by 6 bases and the J gene end by 9 bases; junction bases not matched to a gene: 11. This CDR3 is built from 15 residues. Germline-derived CDR1 and CDR2 are SGHVS and FNYEAQ. The CDR3 loop is CASRSTAGGPGEQFF. The DNA for the CDR3 is TGTGCCAGCAGGTCTACAGCGGGAGGGCCTGGTGAGCAGTTCTTC.

This chain uses TRBV5-1 with TRBJ2-3; the match to TRBD1 covers 7 bases. This CDR3 is built from 17 residues. V was clipped by 0 bases and J by 4 bases; unmatched bases: 11. The germline CDR1 and CDR2 sequences are SGHRS and YFSETQ. The CDR3 sequence: CASSLAQGPEGPDTQYF. DNA for the CDR3: TGCGCCAGCAGCTTGGCACAGGGGCCCGAGGGCCCAGATACGCAGTATTTT.

The chain recombines TRBV14 with TRBJ2-5; TRBD1 is a possible D gene (5 bases). Germline CDR1 SGHDN, CDR2 FVKESK. Between the trimmed V and J ends, which lost 4 bases and 5 bases, there was a span of 11 bases. This CDR3 contains 13 residues. The CDR3 sequence: CASSLGRHETQYF. The DNA of the CDR3 is TGTGCCAGCAGCCTGGGGCGGCACGAGACCCAGTACTTC. Filled out from reference TRBV14 and TRBJ2-5, the complete variable domain reads EAGVTQFPSHSVIEKGQTVTLRCDPISGHDNLYWYRRVMGKEIKFLLHFVKESKQDESGMPNNRFLAERTGGTYSTLKVQPAELEDSGVYFCASSLGRHETQYFGPGTRLLVL.